These 23 T cell receptor beta chains were all obtained from the same sample, sequenced in a study of cytotoxic CD8 clonotypes in ibrutinib-treated CLL. Clones were sequenced by immunoSEQ multiplex PCR, and TCRdb holds only the in-frame ones, with some missing. The sample has over 150,000 clones; roughly 86% are singletons. This material consisted of PBMCs, taken after 12 months of ibrutinib treatment. These TCRs come from a human donor with chronic lymphocytic leukemia.

The V call is TRBV28, the J call TRBJ2-7; 12 bases are shared with TRBD2. Germline loops: CDR1 MDHEN, CDR2 SYDVKM. Trimming at V came to 5 bases and at J to 3 bases, leaving 14 bases not matched to a gene. This CDR3 contains 18 residues. The CDR3 protein is CASSLTSGSRMRSYEQYF. For the CDR3, the DNA is TGTGCCAGCAGTCTGACTAGCGGGAGTCGGATGAGGAGCTACGAGCAGTACTTC.

CDR3 sequence: CASSLSLMGFYEQYF. The CDR3 region has the DNA TGTGCCAGCAGTTTATCTCTAATGGGGTTCTACGAGCAGTACTTC. V and J are TRBV28 and TRBJ2-7, with no clear D. Germline V CDR1 and CDR2: MDHEN, SYDVKM. The CDR3 length is 15 residues. Trimming left V 1 base short and J 3 bases short, with 13 bases between.

The chain has TRBV30 and TRBJ1-5, with D perhaps TRBD1 (6 bases). Trimming took off 3 bases at V and 6 bases at J, with 15 bases between the two ends. Germline CDR1 is GTSNPN and CDR2 is SVGIG (reference sequence). The CDR3 contains 14 residues. CDR3 region: CAWSQGTIGQPQHF. In DNA, the CDR3 is TGTGCCTGGAGCCAAGGGACAATTGGTCAGCCCCAGCATTTT.

V is TRBV28 and J is TRBJ1-2, with D possibly being TRBD1 (6 bases). Germline V gene lookup returns CDR1 MDHEN and CDR2 SYDVKM. This CDR3 spans 13 amino acids. The germline V and J ends were trimmed by 5 bases and 2 bases, with 9 bases remaining between them. CDR3 amino acids: CASSPRGNYGYTF. CDR3 DNA sequence: TGTGCCAGCAGTCCTAGGGGGAACTATGGCTACACCTTC.

This sequence joins TRBV15 and TRBJ1-2; D not certain. Per the germline V gene, CDR1 is LNHNV and CDR2 is YYDKDF (reference sequence). V was shortened by 4 bases and J by 4 bases, with 16 bases between the two germline ends. This CDR3 region has 15 residues. The chain's CDR3 is CATSNPGTAGYGYTF. The CDR3 bases are TGTGCCACCAGCAACCCTGGCACCGCCGGCTATGGCTACACCTTC.

The chain couples TRBV6-5 to TRBJ2-4; D may be TRBD1 (6 bases). Trimming pared 4 bases from V and 0 bases from J, leaving 10 bases between. In germline, CDR1 is MNHEY, CDR2 SVGAGI. The CDR3 consists of 15 residues. DNA for the CDR3: TGTGCCAGCAGTTCCTTAGGGGGAGCCAAAAACATTCAGTACTTC. Encoded protein: CASSSLGGAKNIQYF.

The chain uses TRBV11-2 and TRBJ1-2; no clear D. The CDR3 has 14 amino acids. The germline gives CDR1 SGHAT, CDR2 FQNNGV. V was clipped by 5 bases and J by 4 bases, with 14 bases between them. The CDR3 here is CASSNPAVIYGYTF. The DNA of the CDR3 is TGTGCCAGCAGCAACCCAGCGGTAATCTATGGCTACACCTTC.

This sequence joins TRBV4-3 and TRBJ2-1; no definite D call. Germline CDR1 LGHNA, CDR2 YSLEER. This CDR3 comprises 15 residues. V dropped 0 bases and J dropped 0 bases, with 6 bases sitting between them. DNA of the CDR3: TGCGCCAGCAGCCAAGAATCAAACTCCTACAATGAGCAGTTCTTC. Translation: CASSQESNSYNEQFF.

The chain recombines TRBV7-9 with TRBJ2-2, with 10 bases that match TRBD2. The CDR3 has 15 residues. V lost 4 bases and J lost 6; bases outside the gene matches: 5. Germline-derived CDR1 and CDR2 are SEHNR and FQNEAQ (reference sequence). The CDR3 loop reads CASSSTSGISGELFF. CDR3 nucleotide sequence: TGTGCCAGCAGCTCTACTAGCGGGATTTCCGGGGAGCTGTTTTTT.

The chain has TRBV5-1 and TRBJ2-7; the D is unclear. The CDR3 totals 15 residues. The V and J ends lost 1 base and 1 base respectively, with 12 bases between them. CDR1 and CDR2 from the germline V gene are SGHRS and YFSETQ. The CDR3 loop reads CASSLLSDSSYEQYF. In DNA, the CDR3 is TGCGCCAGCAGCTTGCTCTCGGATTCTTCCTACGAGCAGTACTTC.

The chain employs TRBV4-2 and TRBJ2-1, with TRBD2 matching 8 bases. With 1 base clipped from V and 7 bases from J, the junction kept 9 bases outside the gene matches. The CDR3 sequence is 16 residues long. Germline loops: CDR1 LGHNA, CDR2 YNFKEQ. The CDR3 reads CASSQVAREGRNEQFF. In DNA, the CDR3 is TGTGCCAGCAGCCAAGTCGCACGGGAGGGCCGGAATGAGCAGTTCTTC.

This clone showed up just once. The gene calls are TRBV11-3 and TRBJ2-7; 7 bases are shared with TRBD1. V trimming: 2 bases; J trimming: 4 bases; junction bases outside the gene matches: 5. There are 14 residues in the CDR3. Germline V lookup: CDR1 SGHNT, CDR2 YENEEA. CDR3 in amino acids: CASSLSQQGYEQYF. DNA of the CDR3: TGTGCCAGCAGCTTAAGTCAACAGGGGTACGAGCAGTACTTC.

The V gene is TRBV9, the J gene TRBJ2-7; D may be TRBD1 (6 bases). The CDR3 has 14 amino acids. The ends were cut back, 4 bases at V and 0 bases at J, with 11 bases in the middle. CDR1 is SGDLS and CDR2 is YYNGEE in the germline V gene. For the CDR3, the DNA is TGTGCCAGCAGCCTAGAGGACAGCTCCTACGAGCAGTACTTC. This encodes CASSLEDSSYEQYF.

The rearrangement joins TRBV5-6 to TRBJ1-2, with 8 positions matching TRBD1. This CDR3 is built from 16 residues. Germline V CDR1 and CDR2: SGHDT, YYEEEE. Trimming removed 1 base from V and 5 bases from J; junction bases left unmatched: 10. This chain's CDR3 is CASSLIDRGGRYGYTF. The CDR3 bases are TGTGCCAGCAGCTTGATTGACAGGGGAGGACGATATGGCTACACCTTC.

This CDR3 reads CASSLVAALNNYGYTF. The CDR3 DNA is TGTGCCAGCAGCTTAGTGGCAGCCCTTAATAACTATGGCTACACCTTC. This chain links TRBV7-8 with TRBJ1-2; D gene unclear. Trimming shortened V by 1 base and J by 1 base, and 13 bases separated the two germline ends. The length of the CDR3 is 16 residues. Per the germline V gene, CDR1 is SGHVS and CDR2 is FQNEAQ.

The V and J genes are TRBV27 and TRBJ2-7, with a tentative D call TRBD1 (5 bases). The germline V and J ends were trimmed by 3 bases and 5 bases, with 11 bases remaining between them. This CDR3 spans 13 amino acids. Germline V gives CDR1 MNHEY, CDR2 SMNVEV (reference sequence). The CDR3 is CASSFQGRHEQYF. The CDR3 nucleotides read TGTGCCAGCAGTTTCCAGGGTCGCCACGAGCAGTACTTC.

In its sample, this clone was seen once. The chain employs TRBV11-2 and TRBJ2-1; D gene unclear. V lost 6 bases and J lost 0, with 12 bases in between. Germline CDR1 and CDR2: SGHAT and FQNNGV. The CDR3 is made up of 15 amino acids. The CDR3 here is CASRPHSISYNEQFF. The DNA of the CDR3 is TGTGCCAGCAGACCCCACTCAATCTCCTACAATGAGCAGTTCTTC.

CDR3 coding DNA: TGTGCCAGCAGCTCGGGACTAGCTAACGAGGAGACCCAGTACTTC. Amino acid sequence: CASSSGLANEETQYF. The V gene is TRBV7-9, the J gene TRBJ2-5, with 9 bases that match TRBD2. Trimming removed 4 bases from V and 5 bases from J; junction bases left unmatched: 8. CDR1 and CDR2 from the germline V gene are SEHNR and FQNEAQ (reference sequence). This CDR3 has 15 residues.

The chain employs TRBV29-1 and TRBJ1-2, with D perhaps matching TRBD1 (6 bases). V shed 6 bases and J shed 8 bases, with 16 bases lying between them. CDR3 length: 12 amino acids. Germline lookup yields CDR1 SQVTM and CDR2 ANQGSEA. CDR3 residues: CSVVDRRNGYTF. The CDR3 nucleotides read TGCAGCGTGGTGGACAGAAGAAACGGCTACACCTTC. The full variable domain, in which reference TRBV29-1 and TRBJ1-2 provide the parts outside the CDR3, is SAVISQKPSRDICQRGTSLTIQCQVDSQVTMMFWYRQQPGQSLTLIATANQGSEATYESGFVIDKFPISRPNLTFSTLTVSNMSPEDSSIYLCSVVDRRNGYTFGSGTRLTVV.

The V call is TRBV27, the J call TRBJ1-2; the D gene is possibly TRBD1 (5 bases). The ends were cut back, 7 bases at V and 7 bases at J, with 13 bases in the middle. This CDR3 has 12 amino acids. Germline CDR1 reads MNHEY; CDR2 reads SMNVEV (reference sequence). CDR3: CASTTGQGGYTF. CDR3 coding DNA: TGTGCCAGCACTACGGGGCAGGGTGGCTACACCTTC.

The chain uses TRBV28 and TRBJ2-3; D ambiguous. Germline V lookup: CDR1 MDHEN, CDR2 SYDVKM. This CDR3 spans 15 amino acids. V was shortened by 3 bases and J by 4 bases, with 14 bases between the two germline ends. CDR3 nucleotide sequence: TGTGCCAGCAGTTTCGGGTTAGCTCGCGCAGATACGCAGTATTTT. It codes for CASSFGLARADTQYF.

This chain links TRBV11-2 with TRBJ1-5, with D unresolved. CDR3 length: 13 amino acids. Trimming stripped 5 bases from V and 5 bases from J, with 10 bases between. Germline loops: CDR1 SGHAT, CDR2 FQNNGV. CDR3 sequence reads: CASSLLDDQPQHF. The CDR3 DNA is TGTGCCAGCAGCCTTCTCGACGATCAGCCCCAGCATTTT.

V is TRBV5-1 and J is TRBJ1-3; D may be TRBD1 (5 bases). There are 16 residues in the CDR3. Germline CDR1 is SGHRS and CDR2 is YFSETQ. The germline V and J ends were trimmed by 3 bases and 0 bases, with 13 bases remaining between them. The CDR3 DNA reads TGCGCCAGCAGCTCAGACAGTGGCCTCTCTGGAAACACCATATATTTT. This gives the protein CASSSDSGLSGNTIYF.